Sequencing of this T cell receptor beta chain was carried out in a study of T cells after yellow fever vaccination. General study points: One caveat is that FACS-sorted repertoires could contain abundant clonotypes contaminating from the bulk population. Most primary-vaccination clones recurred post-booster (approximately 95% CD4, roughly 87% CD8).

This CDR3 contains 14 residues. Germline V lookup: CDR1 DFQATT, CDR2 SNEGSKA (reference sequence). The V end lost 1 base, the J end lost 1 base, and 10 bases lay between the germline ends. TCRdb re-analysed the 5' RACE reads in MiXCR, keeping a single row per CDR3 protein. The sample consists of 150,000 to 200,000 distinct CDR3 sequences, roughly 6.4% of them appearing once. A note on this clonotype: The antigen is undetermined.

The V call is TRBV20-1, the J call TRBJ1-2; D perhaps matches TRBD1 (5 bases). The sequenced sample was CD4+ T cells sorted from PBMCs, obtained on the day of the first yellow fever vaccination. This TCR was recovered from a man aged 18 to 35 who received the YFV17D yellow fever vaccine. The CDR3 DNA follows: TGCAGTGCTAGAGTCAGCGGGGGTAACTATGGCTACACCTTC. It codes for CSARVSGGNYGYTF.